The subject of this entry is one T cell receptor beta chain. The germline CDR1 and CDR2 sequences are LNHNV and YYDKDF (reference sequence). This CDR3 is 15 amino acids long. The J segment lost 1 base and the V segment lost 3 bases, leaving 5 bases of the junction unmatched. Sequenced by immunoSEQ multiplex PCR; TCRdb stores in-frame clones only, minus some. This table has tens of thousands of clones, about nine tenths appearing once. This record belongs to a study of T cell changes during pregnancy in multiple sclerosis. J is TRBJ2-7 and V is TRBV15; TRBD2 matches 8 bases. The material was CD8+ T cells from peripheral blood mononuclear cells, obtained in the second trimester of pregnancy. This sequence was found in a female donor with multiple sclerosis, enrolled in a pregnancy study. The CDR3, as DNA: TGTGCCACCAGCAGTCAACTAGCGGTATCCTACGAGCAGTACTTC. Translating it yields CATSSQLAVSYEQYF.